The 18 T cell receptor beta chains given below trace back to one sample, sequenced in a study of blood T cell repertoires in COVID-19. Using immunoSEQ multiplex PCR, the repertoire was profiled, and TCRdb retains in-frame clones only, with some absent. The sample lists roughly 460,000 clones; 85% to 90% were seen once. The material sequenced was peripheral blood. The receptors originated from a man aged 18 to 29 with COVID-19, enrolled during active disease.

This sequence joins TRBV4-2 and TRBJ1-4; D is uncertain. The CDR3 totals 14 residues. Germline-derived CDR1 and CDR2 are LGHNA and YNFKEQ. The V end lost 1 base, the J end lost 0 bases, and 3 bases lay between the germline ends. The CDR3 nucleotides read TGTGCCAGCAGCCAAGGAGCAACTAATGAAAAACTGTTTTTT. This encodes CASSQGATNEKLFF.

This sequence joins TRBV25-1 and TRBJ2-4; D is unresolved. CDR3 length equals 13 residues. Trimming shortened V by 3 bases and J by 7 bases, and 10 bases separated the two germline ends. Germline V gene data show CDR1 as MGHDK and CDR2 as SYGVNS. DNA for the CDR3: TGTGCCAGCAGTGAGCCTGGTGAGAACATTCAGTACTTC. It codes for CASSEPGENIQYF.

In the case of this clone: Other DNA variants within this sample encode the same CDR3. The chain recombines TRBV12-3 or TRBV12-4 with TRBJ2-7; the D is unclear. The CDR3 is 13 amino acids. Trimming took off 2 bases at V and 1 base at J, with 6 bases between the two ends. CDR3: CASSLILSYEQYF. The DNA of the CDR3 is TGTGCCAGCAGTTTAATACTATCCTACGAGCAGTACTTC.

The chain employs TRBV6-6 and TRBJ2-7; 9 bases are shared with TRBD2. J lost 11 bases, V lost 5 bases, and 13 bases had no gene match. Germline CDR1 is MNHNY and CDR2 is SVGAGI (reference sequence). CDR3 length: 14 residues. CDR3 in DNA: TGTGCCAGCAGTGGCGGGAGGGCCCCAACTAATGAGTACTTC. It yields the protein CASSGGRAPTNEYF.

The chain combines TRBV6-5 with TRBJ1-2; D is perhaps TRBD1 (5 bases). CDR1 is MNHEY, CDR2 SVGAGI, per germline. CDR3 length equals 15 residues. Trimming removed 2 bases at V and 4 bases at J, with 14 bases between. CDR3 protein: CASSYRALGGYGYTF. In nucleotides, the CDR3 is TGTGCCAGCAGTTACCGCGCTCTGGGGGGCTATGGCTACACCTTC.

The chain links TRBV2 to TRBJ2-1; TRBD2 is a possible D gene (5 bases). CDR3 size: 13 residues. Trimming shortened V by 6 bases and J by 6 bases, and 12 bases separated the two germline ends. Per the germline V gene, CDR1 is SNHLY and CDR2 is FYNNEI. CDR3 protein: CASSGRGFNEQFF. The CDR3 region has the DNA TGTGCCAGCAGCGGGCGCGGGTTCAATGAGCAGTTCTTC. Filled out from reference TRBV2 and TRBJ2-1, the complete variable domain reads EPEVTQTPSHQVTQMGQEVILRCVPISNHLYFYWYRQILGQKVEFLVSFYNNEISEKSEIFDDQFSVERPDGSNFTLKIRSTKLEDSAMYFCASSGRGFNEQFFGPGTRLTVL.

This rearrangement joins TRBV27 to TRBJ1-5, with D possibly matching TRBD1 (6 bases). The ends were cut back, 2 bases at V and 2 bases at J, with 19 bases in the middle. In germline, CDR1 is MNHEY, CDR2 SMNVEV (reference sequence). The CDR3 is made up of 18 amino acids. CDR3 coding DNA: TGTGCCAGCAGTTTAATTTTTCCGTCAGGGGTGGGCAATCAGCCCCAGCATTTT. Amino acid sequence: CASSLIFPSGVGNQPQHF.

The chain couples TRBV24-1 to TRBJ1-2; 7 bases match TRBD1. CDR1 KGHDR and CDR2 SFDVKD come from the germline V gene. Unmatched junction bases numbered 5, after V lost 5 bases and J lost 0 bases. The CDR3 contains 15 residues. The DNA for the CDR3 is TGTGCCACCAGTGGGACAGGACCCGCTAACTATGGCTACACCTTC. Amino acids: CATSGTGPANYGYTF.

This clone was picked up one time. The chain links TRBV12-3 or TRBV12-4 to TRBJ1-1; D is unclear. Deletions cut 3 bases from V and 3 bases from J, with 8 bases between. This CDR3 contains 13 residues. Here the CDR3 DNA reads TGTGCCAGCAGTTTTGGCAGGCACACTGAAGCTTTCTTT. Amino acids: CASSFGRHTEAFF.

This chain links TRBV6-2 or TRBV6-3 with TRBJ2-2; D possibly corresponds to TRBD2 (5 bases). The CDR3 extends over 14 amino acids. V lost 3 bases and J lost 6, with 11 bases in between. In germline, CDR1 is MNHEY, CDR2 SVGEGT. The CDR3 DNA is TGTGCCAGCAGTTATGAGGGTCCCCCCGGGGAGCTGTTTTTT. As protein: CASSYEGPPGELFF.

As for this clone: Other DNA sequences within the sample encode an identical CDR3. V is TRBV2 and J is TRBJ1-4, with D perhaps TRBD1 (6 bases). Germline CDR1 is SNHLY and CDR2 is FYNNEI. The CDR3 is made up of 14 amino acids. Deletions cut 1 base from V and 3 bases from J, with 6 bases between. The CDR3 nucleotides read TGTGCCAGCAGTGAAGACAGGGCTAATGAAAAACTGTTTTTT. It translates to CASSEDRANEKLFF.

The CDR3 protein is CASSPMTSSYEQYF. CDR3 coding DNA: TGTGCCAGTAGCCCTATGACTAGTTCCTACGAGCAGTACTTC. V gene TRBV19 combines with J gene TRBJ2-7, with a weak D call TRBD2 (6 bases). The CDR3 runs 14 residues. The V gene lost 6 bases and the J gene lost 1 base, with 13 bases spanning the gap. CDR1 and CDR2 (germline): LNHDA, SQIVND (reference sequence). Looking up the rest from reference TRBV19 and TRBJ2-7 gives the full variable domain: DGGITQSPKYLFRKEGQNVTLSCEQNLNHDAMYWYRQDPGQGLRLIYYSQIVNDFQKGDIAEGYSVSREKKESFPLTVTSAQKNPTAFYLCASSPMTSSYEQYFGPGTRLTVT.

V gene TRBV18 combines with J gene TRBJ1-5; 9 bases align to TRBD1. The germline gives CDR1 KGHSH, CDR2 LQKENI. V dropped 0 bases and J dropped 4; count of bases not matched to a gene: 4. The CDR3 is 16 amino acids. Here the CDR3 reads CASSPPSGTGNQPQHF. CDR3 bases: TGTGCCAGCTCACCACCTTCCGGGACAGGGAATCAGCCCCAGCATTTT.

The V call is TRBV2, the J call TRBJ1-1; the D is unclear. CDR1 is SNHLY, CDR2 FYNNEI, per germline. Trimming stripped 1 base from V and 1 base from J, with 7 bases between. The CDR3 spans 14 residues. Here the CDR3 DNA reads TGTGCCAGCAGTGAAGATGGAGAGAACACTGAAGCTTTCTTT. Protein product: CASSEDGENTEAFF. Filled out from reference TRBV2 and TRBJ1-1, the complete variable domain reads EPEVTQTPSHQVTQMGQEVILRCVPISNHLYFYWYRQILGQKVEFLVSFYNNEISEKSEIFDDQFSVERPDGSNFTLKIRSTKLEDSAMYFCASSEDGENTEAFFGQGTRLTVV.

This chain's CDR3 is CASSSGLAVDTQYF. CDR3 nucleotide sequence: TGTGCCAGCAGCTCGGGACTAGCGGTAGATACGCAGTATTTT. J is TRBJ2-3 and V is TRBV13, with TRBD2 matching over 11 bases. Unmatched junction bases numbered 2, after V lost 4 bases and J lost 5 bases. The CDR3 is 14 amino acids. Germline values: CDR1 PRHDT, CDR2 FYEKMQ (reference sequence).

The CDR3 bases are TGTGCCAGCAGCTTAGAGGGGGGGACGGAACAGTTCTTC. Its protein product is CASSLEGGTEQFF. V and J are TRBV11-2 and TRBJ2-1; 7 bases align to TRBD2. The CDR3 length is 13 residues. CDR1 is SGHAT and CDR2 is FQNNGV in the germline V gene. The trim removed 0 bases at V and 13 bases at J, leaving 6 bases unmatched.

The chain links TRBV27 to TRBJ1-5, with 7 bases that match TRBD1. The germline gives CDR1 MNHEY, CDR2 SMNVEV (reference sequence). The V and J ends lost 6 bases and 0 bases, in that order; junction bases with no gene match: 14. The CDR3 has 18 amino acids. The CDR3 loop reads CASRPNPRDSDSNQPQHF. The CDR3 region has the DNA TGTGCCAGCAGACCTAATCCCCGGGACAGCGATAGCAATCAGCCCCAGCATTTT.

In DNA, the CDR3 is TGTGCCAGCAGCCTACTAGCGAAACCCTACGAGCAGTACTTC. It is translated as CASSLLAKPYEQYF. The V gene is TRBV7-9, the J gene TRBJ2-7; 7 bases line up with TRBD2. Germline CDR1 SEHNR, CDR2 FQNEAQ (reference sequence). The CDR3 is 14 residues long. V shed 5 bases, J shed 2 bases, and the junction held 6 bases outside the gene matches.